The subject of this entry is one T cell receptor (beta chain). This clonotype has only a few counts. Its antigen is unknown. Per-base qualities were not stored, and no clone one base away is much larger. The receptor library was made with 5' RACE. TCRdb records Illumina HiSeq 2000 as the sequencer. A universal primer binding site was introduced by template switching, and a unique molecular identifier was present in the final cDNA, enabling accurate counting of TCR cDNA molecules. Specific primers in the conserved constant-segment region were used to synthesize first-strand cDNA for the TCR alpha and beta chains. To control for contamination, each cDNA library was double barcoded with a SMART-Mk sample barcode plus Illumina barcodes. TruSeq adapter sequences and Illumina sample barcodes were added in two successive PCR steps. TCR alpha and beta cDNA libraries were sequenced on the Illumina HiSeq platform with custom primers. As for the original processing: Raw reads were processed with MiGEC to extract unique molecular identifiers, and MiXCR was used to determine CDR3 positions. Recombination models were inferred per individual with the repgenHMM and IGoR tools using an EM algorithm. Shared clonotypes were analyzed with the tcR package in R, and sharing was normalized by the product of cloneset sizes. Out-of-frame nonproductive sequences were analyzed to study raw recombination free of thymic and clonal selection effects. TCRdb redid the processing of the public reads, applying fastp at Q25 and MiXCR, and retained in-frame beta chains. Merged by CDR3 protein, the rows form single entries marked with the most common genes and DNA. The V and J calls were determined by TCRdb, not by the authors. The sample data list some 1,600,000 distinct CDR3 sequences, and about 31% of these were observed just once. The ten largest make up about 0.3% of the sample.

Every donor was a healthy Caucasian. In the germline V gene, CDR1 corresponds to SGDLS and CDR2 to YYNGEE. The trim is 3 bases for V and 6 bases for J, with a gap of 11 bases between the germline ends. The CDR3 runs 13 residues from the cysteine to the phenylalanine. Of all the DNA, just the CDR3 is kept, 39 bases in frame from base 1. This sample is part of a study of identical twins (dated by TCRdb to 2016 to 2017). Looking at the study overall: To test whether fetal clonotypes persist, this study deep-sequenced TCR alpha and beta repertoires from monozygotic twins, from unrelated adults of various ages, and from cord blood. To rule out contamination, replicate twin experiments were performed at different times with different library preparation protocols.

General conclusions and limits of the study: Invariant T cells such as MAIT and iNKT could partly confound zero-insertion analyses, though diverse VJ usage argued against this for most clonotypes. A weaker excess of twin sharing was found in beta out-of-frame sequences because the signal-to-noise ratio was lowered by fewer shared sequences. Out-of-frame TCR alpha sharing in monozygotic twins was systematically underestimated by recombination models, whereas sharing between unrelated individuals was in agreement with the recombination models. Compared with coincidental sharing between unrelated individuals, out-of-frame TCR alpha sequences shared between twins showed an excess of sequences with low generation probability. Because the same donors could not be followed over many years, the conclusions relied on cross-sectional statistical analysis. Fewer insertions were carried by abundant cord blood beta clonotypes; a weaker similar trend was observed in young adult naive repertoires, while no such trend was observed in memory repertoires.

Sequenced sample: cord blood. The origin of this receptor is a newborn girl in good health. The chain is assembled from TRBV9 and TRBJ2-3; the D gene cannot be resolved reliably. The nucleotides read TGTGCCAGCAGCGCCGCCCCGACGGATACGCAGTATTTT. This gives the protein CASSAAPTDTQYF.